The present T cell receptor beta chain was sequenced within a study of radiotherapy plus CTLA-4 blockade in lung cancer. Study context: Patients showed objective responses in 15% to 20% of cases and disease control in roughly 30%.

This table comes from immunoSEQ multiplex PCR, and its TCRdb copy is limited to in-frame clones, with some not included. The sample includes approximately 89,000 clones, around four fifths of them seen just once. Germline lookup yields CDR1 MDHEN and CDR2 SYDVKM. This CDR3 contains 15 residues. After removal of 5 bases from V and 7 bases from J, the junction contained 10 bases not matched to a gene. This receptor was taken from a human donor with non-small cell lung cancer that progressed on radiotherapy plus ipilimumab. This sample comprised peripheral blood, obtained from a patient treated with radiotherapy plus ipilimumab. This sequence joins TRBV28 and TRBJ1-2, with 10 bases that match TRBD1. The CDR3 region has the DNA TGTGCCAGCAGTGAGCCGGGACAGGGGAATCCTGGCTACACCTTC. Translation: CASSEPGQGNPGYTF.